This is a list of T cell receptor beta chains from one sample in a study of regulatory T cells in long-lasting Graves disease. TCRdb analysed the multiplex PCR reads with MiXCR anew, one entry per CDR3 protein. The top ten clones hold about 20% of a sample with 680,000 or so distinct CDR3 sequences, 16% of them seen once. These data were also filed under a second study, of T cells in Graves' hyperthyroidism and ophthalmopathy.

Sequencing was performed on peripheral blood mononuclear cells (PBMCs), taken at new diagnosis, from a patient treated with antithyroid drugs. The receptors were sampled from a woman between 25 and 40 years old with Graves disease. Each CDR3 is given with its conserved first and last residue. D genes are given only for firm matches. The size field is filled for only some rows; it gives once, few, many or a size class.

many	TRBV19	TRBJ1-2	NA	CASRGQLNYGYTF	TGTGCCAGTAGAGGACAGCTTAACTATGGCTACACCTTC
NA	TRBV4-1	TRBJ1-2	NA	CASSQVTVNYGYTF	TGCGCCAGCAGCCAAGTCACCGTTAACTATGGCTACACCTTC
NA	TRBV9	TRBJ2-7	TRBD1	CASSVVLYEGQGCEQYF	TGTGCCAGCAGCGTAGTGCTCTATGAGGGACAGGGATGCGAGCAGTACTTC
many	TRBV12-5	TRBJ2-1	TRBD2	CASGFSLSGRIYNEQFF	TGTGCTAGTGGCTTTTCCCTAAGCGGGAGGATCTACAATGAGCAGTTCTTC
many	TRBV12-3/TRBV12-4	TRBJ2-2	TRBD1	CATGTVTGELFF	TGTGCCACTGGGACAGTTACCGGGGAGCTGTTTTTT
NA	TRBV29-1	TRBJ2-7	NA	CSVSKLGYEQYF	TGCAGCGTTTCCAAGTTGGGGTACGAGCAGTACTTC
few	TRBV5-1	TRBJ2-7	TRBD2	CASSLMTSGTDEQYF	TGCGCCAGCAGCTTAATGACTAGCGGGACTGACGAGCAGTACTTC
many	TRBV2	TRBJ1-1	NA	CASSEYGDYLPARTEENTEAFF	TGTGCCAGCAGTGAATATGGGGACTACCTACCGGCGAGGACAGAAGAGAACACTGAAGCTTTCTTT
few	TRBV14	TRBJ1-4	TRBD1	CASSHWTGPNEKLFF	TGTGCCAGCAGCCATTGGACAGGACCCAATGAAAAACTGTTTTTT
NA	TRBV4-1	TRBJ2-5	TRBD2	CASSQDPPHTGGTQETQYF	TGCGCCAGCAGCCAAGATCCCCCACATACGGGAGGGACTCAAGAGACCCAGTACTTC
many	TRBV6-2/TRBV6-3	TRBJ1-1	NA	CASSEVPEAFF	TGTGCCAGCAGTGAAGTCCCTGAAGCTTTCTTT
NA	TRBV19	TRBJ2-3	NA	CASSKTQGTDTQYF	TGTGCCAGTAGTAAAACCCAGGGCACAGATACGCAGTATTTT
NA	TRBV20-1	TRBJ2-3	TRBD1	CSAVFRQGADTQYF	TGCAGTGCTGTATTCAGACAGGGGGCAGATACGCAGTATTTT
many	TRBV28	TRBJ2-7	NA	CASSSHSGTATYEQYF	TGTGCCAGCAGTTCTCATTCCGGGACGGCCACCTACGAGCAGTACTTC
few	TRBV9	TRBJ2-5	TRBD1	CASSVAGTGDETQYF	TGTGCCAGCAGCGTAGCCGGGACAGGGGACGAGACCCAGTACTTC
many	TRBV9	TRBJ1-2	NA	CASSVGTTTNYGYTF	TGTGCCAGCAGCGTAGGGACCACGACTAACTATGGCTACACCTTC
many	TRBV7-9	TRBJ1-1	NA	CASSLAEAFF	TGTGCCAGCAGCTTAGCTGAAGCTTTCTTT
NA	TRBV20-1	TRBJ2-7	NA	CSAKGQGDYEQYF	TGCAGTGCTAAAGGGCAGGGAGATTACGAGCAGTACTTC
many	TRBV11-3	TRBJ2-2	NA	CASRSGVGTGELFF	TGTGCCAGTAGGTCAGGGGTCGGCACCGGGGAGCTGTTTTTT
many	TRBV2	TRBJ1-1	TRBD1	CASRSLVIRDRGRTEAFF	TGTGCCAGCAGATCTCTGGTTATCCGGGACAGGGGGCGGACTGAAGCTTTCTTT
NA	TRBV20-1	TRBJ1-4	NA	CSAAPPGKGEKLFF	TGCAGTGCTGCCCCCCCAGGGAAGGGGGAAAAACTGTTTTTT
once	TRBV12-3/TRBV12-4	TRBJ2-2	TRBD2	CASRLELAGNTGELFF	TGTGCCAGCAGATTAGAACTAGCGGGGAACACCGGGGAGCTGTTTTTT
many	TRBV6-1	TRBJ1-1	NA	CASSDDFKAEAFF	TGTGCCAGCAGTGATGACTTTAAAGCTGAAGCTTTCTTT
few	TRBV7-2	TRBJ2-4	NA	CASSLATLQGIQYF	TGTGCCAGCAGCTTAGCGACACTCCAAGGCATTCAGTACTTC
many	TRBV6-1	TRBJ2-5	NA	CASSLDILGTQYF	TGTGCCAGCAGCTTGGACATACTGGGGACCCAGTACTTC
NA	TRBV19	TRBJ1-4	NA	CASNQAATNEKLFF	TGTGCCAGTAATCAGGCCGCAACTAATGAAAAACTGTTTTTT
few	TRBV9	TRBJ2-7	NA	CASSAPRRLYEQYF	TGTGCCAGCAGCGCTCCCAGAAGGCTATACGAGCAGTACTTC
few	TRBV18	TRBJ2-1	NA	CASSPLPRSSYNEQFF	TGTGCCAGCTCACCACTACCGAGAAGCTCCTACAATGAGCAGTTCTTC
NA	TRBV6-1	TRBJ2-7	NA	CASSERAVYEQYF	TGTGCCAGCAGTGAACGGGCAGTGTACGAGCAGTACTTC
NA	TRBV29-1	TRBJ2-7	NA	CSARGGSREQYF	TGCAGCGCCCGAGGGGGTTCCCGCGAGCAGTACTTC
few	TRBV4-2	TRBJ1-2	NA	CASSQDLGNYGYTF	TGTGCCAGCAGCCAAGACCTTGGCAACTATGGCTACACCTTC
NA	TRBV29-1	TRBJ1-1	TRBD1	CSGGQGAGNTEAFF	TGCAGCGGGGGACAGGGGGCGGGGAACACTGAAGCTTTCTTT
NA	TRBV20-1	TRBJ2-3	TRBD2	CSARREGATDTQYF	TGCAGTGCTAGGCGGGAGGGAGCGACAGATACGCAGTATTTT
few	TRBV25-1	TRBJ2-7	TRBD1	CASLQGQGSYEQYF	TGTGCCAGCTTACAGGGACAGGGCTCCTACGAGCAGTACTTC
NA	TRBV19	TRBJ2-1	TRBD2	CASSPRQGLAGGEQFF	TGTGCCAGTAGTCCCCGGCAAGGACTAGCGGGAGGTGAGCAGTTCTTC
few	TRBV11-2	TRBJ1-2	NA	CASSPVAAASPGGVNGCTF	TGTGCCAGCAGCCCAGTCGCCGCAGCCTCCCCCGGTGGGGTAAATGGCTGCACCTTC
NA	TRBV18	TRBJ1-1	NA	CASSSSSGEAFF	TGTGCCAGCTCAAGCTCGTCGGGGGAAGCTTTCTTT
many	TRBV20-1	TRBJ1-1	NA	CSAHGPGGDTEAFF	TGCAGTGCTCATGGGCCCGGAGGGGACACTGAAGCTTTCTTT
many	TRBV12-3/TRBV12-4	TRBJ1-2	NA	CASTGAGSYGYTF	TGTGCCAGCACTGGGGCAGGGAGTTATGGCTACACCTTC
few	TRBV19	TRBJ2-7	TRBD1	CASSISGTGGYEQYF	TGTGCCAGTAGTATTTCCGGGACAGGGGGCTACGAGCAGTACTTC